The rows below give T cell receptor beta chains drawn from one sample of a study of OX40 agonist ivuxolimab in advanced cancers. Data came from immunoSEQ multiplex PCR; TCRdb stores just in-frame clones and leaves some out. This sample has approximately 68,000 clones, with 80% to 95% found just once. This material consisted of CD4+ or CD8+ T cells sorted from blood, taken in a trial of the OX40 agonist ivuxolimab. The receptors here all came from an adult with an advanced solid tumor such as melanoma, head and neck, liver or kidney cancer. Both conserved end residues are trimmed from each CDR3.

v_call: TRBV30; cdr3_aa: AWSVQGDQPQH
v_call: TRBV6-5; cdr3_aa: ASRPDSVNTEAF
v_call: TRBV6-5; cdr3_aa: ASSPGGSPNQPQH
v_call: TRBV7-2; cdr3_aa: ASSLADAGGPPDTQY
v_call: TRBV6-1; cdr3_aa: ASSNGGSGANVLT
v_call: TRBV6-4; cdr3_aa: ASSEERGYEQF
v_call: TRBV13; cdr3_aa: ASSFGGVETEAF
v_call: TRBV5-1; cdr3_aa: ASSPTATYEQY
v_call: TRBV9; cdr3_aa: ASSPSGGAAEAF
v_call: TRBV7-2; cdr3_aa: ASSFSRASPLQGTQY
v_call: TRBV11-3; cdr3_aa: ASSLGGRSGWNEQF
v_call: TRBV6-5; cdr3_aa: ASSYSESYEQY
v_call: TRBV9; cdr3_aa: ASSVSGTGGTEAF
v_call: TRBV9; cdr3_aa: ASSVGNNQPQH
v_call: TRBV27; cdr3_aa: ASSEAVPGAENNSPLH
v_call: TRBV7-6; cdr3_aa: ASSPGTDLLNTEAF
v_call: TRBV7-2; cdr3_aa: ASSLAYNEQF
v_call: TRBV10-1; cdr3_aa: ASSPGHPNTEAF
v_call: TRBV4-1; cdr3_aa: ASSQDRGGGETQY
v_call: TRBV13; cdr3_aa: ASSPRGLVNTIY
v_call: TRBV5-1; cdr3_aa: ASSLGQGWETQY
v_call: TRBV10-3; cdr3_aa: AISEPTGGPVDTDTQY
v_call: TRBV6-5; cdr3_aa: ASSYWETQY
v_call: TRBV6-5; cdr3_aa: ASSYSSANEQF
v_call: TRBV13; cdr3_aa: ASSATSGGPQY
v_call: TRBV4-1; cdr3_aa: ASSPSEWGREQY
v_call: TRBV10-1; cdr3_aa: ASSEAGQGNQPQH
v_call: TRBV11-2; cdr3_aa: ASSYGGVYEQY
v_call: TRBV7-7; cdr3_aa: ASSLGRVPLEAGELF
v_call: TRBV4-3; cdr3_aa: ASSQTRVEVSGNTIY
v_call: TRBV7-3; cdr3_aa: ASSFRDRGTDTQY
v_call: TRBV11-2; cdr3_aa: ASSYDAGPFYEQY
v_call: TRBV9; cdr3_aa: ASSAFRTGTGELF
v_call: TRBV5-6; cdr3_aa: ASSLWGLGGSYEQY
v_call: TRBV27; cdr3_aa: ASSFYRDYEQY
v_call: TRBV16; cdr3_aa: ASSQSAAGEPLH
v_call: TRBV9; cdr3_aa: ASSSGQGYEQY
v_call: TRBV10-2; cdr3_aa: ASGSIQGPDNSPLH
v_call: TRBV5-4; cdr3_aa: ASRADPDGGNTIY
v_call: TRBV6-5; cdr3_aa: ASSYSAGLGTEAF
v_call: TRBV18; cdr3_aa: ASSPLQGSNSPLH
v_call: TRBV11-2; cdr3_aa: ASSYDRGGYEQY
v_call: TRBV7-3; cdr3_aa: ASSLAGGLSDEQF
v_call: TRBV11-2; cdr3_aa: ASSYSTVGSSNEQY
v_call: TRBV5-1; cdr3_aa: ASSLRTSGYYEQY
v_call: TRBV11-2; cdr3_aa: ASSPLPTGMNTEAF